A single sample is the source of the 20 T cell receptor beta chains below, sequenced in a study of blood T cells in healthy people across ages. A second PCR, run for roughly 7 to 11 cycles, used a sample-barcoded 5' primer plus a J-beta primer mix. TCRdb recomputed calls from the 5' RACE reads with MiXCR, one row per CDR3 protein. This table holds more than 1,000,000 distinct CDR3 sequences, approximately 25% found once. This sample was shared with a second study, whose subject was T cells of mothers and their children.

Sequencing was done on a sample of blood. Receptor source: a girl between 2 and 10 years old in good health.

V usage is TRBV6-1 and J usage is TRBJ2-3; TRBD2 is a possible D gene (5 bases). The CDR3 extends over 11 amino acids. The V end lost 7 bases, the J end lost 7 bases, and 9 bases lay between the germline ends. From germline, CDR1 is MNHNS and CDR2 SASEGT. The CDR3, as DNA: TGTGCCAGCAACATAGCGTATACGCAGTATTTT. This codes for CASNIAYTQYF.

This chain links TRBV11-2 with TRBJ2-7, with 7 bases matching TRBD2. This CDR3 has 15 amino acids. V dropped 5 bases and J dropped 3; count of bases not matched to a gene: 10. CDR1 and CDR2 (germline): SGHAT, FQNNGV. The chain's CDR3 is CASSRAGGGYYEQYF. The CDR3 region has the DNA TGTGCCAGCAGCCGCGCCGGGGGAGGGTACTACGAGCAGTACTTC.

This CDR3 reads CASSSGTSGYATQYF. The CDR3 region has the DNA TGTGCCAGCAGCTCAGGGACTAGCGGCTACGCTACGCAGTATTTT. This chain links TRBV9 with TRBJ2-3; TRBD2 matches at 11 bases. Germline V CDR1 and CDR2: SGDLS, YYNGEE. V lost 4 bases, J lost 8 bases, and 9 bases stayed unmatched. The CDR3 has 15 residues.

This clonotype has only a few counts. The chain carries TRBV14 and TRBJ1-2, with 7 bases that match TRBD1. This CDR3 contains 13 residues. Germline-derived CDR1 and CDR2 are SGHDN and FVKESK. Losses at the gene ends were 6 bases for V and 7 bases for J; bases not matched to a gene: 8. CDR3 protein: CASSPGTAVGYTF. The CDR3 nucleotides are TGTGCCAGCAGTCCCGGGACAGCGGTTGGCTACACCTTC.

This clonotype was picked up one time. This chain links TRBV20-1 with TRBJ2-7, with 12 nucleotides matching TRBD2. CDR1 is DFQATT, CDR2 SNEGSKA, per germline (reference sequence). The CDR3 length is 13 residues. Unmatched junction bases numbered 2, after V lost 6 bases and J lost 2 bases. DNA for the CDR3: TGCAGTGCGTGGACTAGCGGGACCTACGAGCAGTACTTC. It yields the protein CSAWTSGTYEQYF.

The rearrangement uses TRBV7-9 and TRBJ2-1; the D gene is possibly TRBD2 (6 bases). The germline CDR1 and CDR2 sequences are SEHNR and FQNEAQ (reference sequence). The ends were cut back, 11 bases at V and 3 bases at J, with 11 bases in the middle. The CDR3 runs 12 residues. This CDR3 is CACREFYNEQFF. The DNA of the CDR3 is TGTGCCTGCCGGGAGTTCTACAATGAGCAGTTCTTC. The whole variable domain, filled in from reference TRBV7-9 and TRBJ2-1, reads DTGVSQNPRHKITKRGQNVTFRCDPISEHNRLYWYRQTLGQGPEFLTYFQNEAQLEKSRLLSDRFSAERPKGSFSTLEIQRTEQGDSAMYLCACREFYNEQFFGPGTRLTVL.

The V gene is TRBV12-5, the J gene TRBJ2-1; 8 positions match TRBD2. The V gene's germline CDR1 is LGHNT and CDR2 FRNRAP. CDR3 length: 17 amino acids. Trimming removed 0 bases from V and 8 bases from J; junction bases left unmatched: 12. The CDR3: CASGLVWPQREIYEQFF. Written as DNA, the CDR3 is TGTGCTAGTGGTTTGGTATGGCCCCAGCGGGAGATTTATGAGCAGTTCTTC.

This chain connects TRBV6-5 to TRBJ2-7; 7 positions match TRBD1. With V trimmed by 5 bases and J by 3 bases, 10 bases remained unmatched. CDR3 length: 15 amino acids. CDR1 MNHEY and CDR2 SVGAGI come from the germline V gene. CDR3 nucleotide sequence: TGTGCCAGCAGTCCGAGGATACAGGGGAACTACGAGCAGTACTTC. The encoded protein is CASSPRIQGNYEQYF.

V gene TRBV5-6 combines with J gene TRBJ1-5; D unclear. The V and J ends lost 2 bases and 5 bases respectively, with 11 bases between them. The CDR3 spans 14 residues. Germline loops: CDR1 SGHDT, CDR2 YYEEEE. CDR3 DNA: TGTGCCAGCAGCTTAGTTAACAGCGATCAGCCCCAGCATTTT. As protein: CASSLVNSDQPQHF.

The V call is TRBV24-1, the J call TRBJ1-1, with 8 bases lining up with TRBD1. With 5 bases clipped from V and 3 bases from J, the junction kept 10 bases outside the gene matches. Germline CDR1 reads KGHDR; CDR2 reads SFDVKD. The CDR3 is 16 residues long. Here the CDR3 DNA reads TGTGCCACCAGTGCGGGACAGGCGAAAGGGGACACTGAAGCTTTCTTT. Its protein is CATSAGQAKGDTEAFF.

Concerning this clonotype: The CDR3 carries no conserved terminal phenylalanine or tryptophan, so it likely arises from a read error. V is TRBV20-1 and J is TRBJ2-5, with 13 bases that match TRBD2. The V gene's germline CDR1 is DFQATT and CDR2 SNEGSKA (reference sequence). This CDR3 comprises 16 residues. V was pared by 3 bases and J by 2 bases, with 6 bases of the junction left unmatched. CDR3 region: CSARETSGGIQETQYL. The CDR3 DNA sequence: TGCAGTGCTAGGGAGACTAGCGGGGGGATACAAGAGACCCAGTACCTC.

V gene TRBV20-1 combines with J gene TRBJ1-2; D is uncertain. Trimming left V 1 base short and J 1 base short, with 4 bases between. The length of the CDR3 is 12 residues. In germline, CDR1 is DFQATT, CDR2 SNEGSKA (reference sequence). CDR3 nucleotide sequence: TGCAGTGCTAGAGTAGATAACTATGGCTACACCTTC. Encoded protein: CSARVDNYGYTF.

V usage is TRBV7-9 and J usage is TRBJ2-5; 7 positions agree with TRBD1. The assigned J gene may be wrong: the sequence end matches TRBJ2-1 better. The CDR3 loop spans 14 amino acids. Per the germline V gene, CDR1 is SEHNR and CDR2 is FQNEAQ (reference sequence). CDR3 DNA sequence: TGTGCCAGCAGCTTAACAGGGGTTAAAGTTGAGCAGTTCTTC. This gives the protein CASSLTGVKVEQFF.

This clonotype has only a few counts. The CDR3 DNA reads as TGTGCCAGCAGCTTAGCCATTGGCCCGAGCTCTGGGGCCAACGTCCTGACTTTC. This translates into CASSLAIGPSSGANVLTF. V usage is TRBV7-8 and J usage is TRBJ2-6; no firm D call. The CDR3 runs to 18 residues. Trimming took off 0 bases at V and 0 bases at J, with 12 bases between the two ends. The germline CDR1 and CDR2 sequences are SGHVS and FQNEAQ.

The sample holds a few counts of this clonotype. The CDR3 region has the DNA TGTGCCACCAGCAGAGGTTACAGGGCGGGCTCCTACAATGAGCAGTTCTTC. Translated, it gives CATSRGYRAGSYNEQFF. The chain recombines TRBV15 with TRBJ2-1, with a tentative D call TRBD1 (6 bases). From germline, CDR1 is LNHNV and CDR2 YYDKDF (reference sequence). V lost 1 base and J lost 0, with 13 bases in between. This CDR3 contains 17 residues.

This clonotype was found a few times. V and J are TRBV4-1 and TRBJ2-2; D ambiguous. V shed 4 bases and J shed 6 bases, with 12 bases lying between them. CDR3 length equals 14 residues. Per the germline V gene, CDR1 is MGHRA and CDR2 is YSYEKL. The CDR3 loop is CASSPPSLPGELFF. The CDR3 bases are TGCGCCAGCAGCCCGCCTAGTCTCCCCGGGGAGCTGTTTTTT.

This clonotype was detected a few times. The V and J genes are TRBV7-9 and TRBJ2-3, with D possibly matching TRBD1 (6 bases). Trimming removed 5 bases from V and 5 bases from J, with 11 bases in between. The length of the CDR3 is 13 residues. The germline V gene encodes CDR1 SEHNR and CDR2 FQNEAQ (reference sequence). The CDR3 is CASSDRLRDTQYF. The CDR3, as DNA: TGTGCCAGCAGCGACAGGTTGAGAGATACGCAGTATTTT.

This clonotype occurred a few times. The J gene is TRBJ2-1, the V gene TRBV6-5; TRBD1 might be the D (6 bases). The CDR3 has 15 residues. The ends were cut back, 2 bases at V and 4 bases at J, with 12 bases in the middle. Germline CDR1 is MNHEY and CDR2 is SVGAGI. CDR3 sequence (DNA): TGTGCCAGCAGTTACCGTGGACAGACGTACAATGAGCAGTTCTTC. As protein: CASSYRGQTYNEQFF.

This clonotype was found a few times. This rearrangement joins TRBV11-1 to TRBJ2-5; a weak D match, TRBD2 (6 bases). Germline values: CDR1 SGHAT, CDR2 FQDESV (reference sequence). CDR3 length: 14 amino acids. Trimming took 5 bases from V and 5 from J, leaving 15 bases between them. CDR3 region: CASSPPEGPETQYF. CDR3 sequence (DNA): TGTGCCAGCAGCCCCCCGGAGGGACCGGAGACCCAGTACTTC.

The rearrangement joins TRBV12-3 or TRBV12-4 to TRBJ2-2; TRBD2 might be the D (5 bases). The CDR3 is made up of 15 amino acids. The V gene lost 8 bases and the J gene lost 0 bases, with 13 bases spanning the gap. In DNA form, the CDR3 reads TGTGCCAGCGACGTGAGGGTCGCGAACACCGGGGAGCTGTTTTTT. Translated, it gives CASDVRVANTGELFF.